This TCR beta chain originates from a study of cytomegalovirus exposure and HLA in healthy donors (dated by TCRdb to 2017 to 2019). In the study overall: An earlier analysis of about 560 of the donors reported about 300 Gb of sequence data and around 100 million unique TCR beta sequences obtained from around 170 million T cells. Approximately 300 gigabases of sequencing data and approximately 84 million unique TCR sequences were included in an early release covering several hundred HLA-typed donors. The study aimed to test whether cataloging public T cell receptors could reveal signatures of past pathogen exposure. Every discovery cohort repertoire had been produced on one sequencing platform. The study profiled the T cell repertoires of around 700 subjects by immunosequencing and related them to cytomegalovirus serostatus. HLA typing covered class I and class II loci at four-digit resolution. Typing coverage differed by locus: A, B, C, DRB1 and DQB1 were typed in roughly 620-630 donors, DQA1 in 522, DPA1 in roughly 590, and DPB1 in about 450. Of the roughly 400 genotyped donors, over 65% fell in the genetic ancestry cluster associated with self-reported Caucasian donors. An earlier analysis of approximately 640 of the donors applied high-throughput TCR beta sequencing to assess whether each TCR beta V gene segment acted as functional or pseudogenic. In addition to the first cohort of 666 subjects, a separate validation cohort of some 120 different subjects was used. Several DR-DQ haplotypes were treated as single units for association and clustering because of strong linkage in the cohort. A later analysis re-analyzed previously published TCR beta repertoires from hundreds of donors and added high-resolution HLA genotyping to study TCR occurrence patterns. Among 300 to 500 genotyped donors of the cohort, an average of around 250,000 unique TCR beta nucleotide sequences was sequenced per donor, of which about 19% were non-productive. Alongside the repertoire data, information on donor age, sex, ethnicity and CMV serostatus was compiled. The later analysis used no new phenotypic data to find candidate immune exposures, relying instead on TCR beta sequences and their occurrence across donors. In a later genetic analysis, genome-wide SNP genotypes for 398 of the 666 donors were used, and that subset was treated as a discovery cohort. To predict cytomegalovirus infection status, the study brought together high-throughput TCR immunosequencing, statistical association of individual TCRs with disease status, and machine learning. What the study reported, not specific to this receptor: Three of the identified cytomegalovirus-associated TCR beta chains were confirmed in vitro to be specific for cytomegalovirus antigens. An association between a missense DCLRE1C variant and V-gene and J-gene trimming of TCR beta chains was found in a later genetic analysis and replicated in an independent cohort. Specific HLA alleles were associated with 15,000 to 20,000 TCR beta sequences at a false discovery rate of 0.05 in a later analysis. In an earlier analysis of over 550 of the donors, most TCR beta V segments were observed in productive rearrangements about 90% or about 30% of the time, broadly matching IMGT annotations. The classifier was reported to diagnose cytomegalovirus status with high specificity and sensitivity in both the original and validation cohorts. According to a later analysis, parvovirus B19, influenza, CMV and Epstein-Barr virus appeared linked to several top co-occurrence clusters. According to the authors, the approach could potentially be generalized to other disease states and immunological phenotypes. A group of highly shared sequence variants was considered likely to be a technical artifact of the sequencing pipeline. In a later analysis, the rate of TCR association differed among HLA loci, with DRB1 alleles having the most associated TCRs and HLA-C alleles having the fewest. The cohort was sequenced for TCR beta chains only, and without alpha or paired-chain data the features that could be detected were limited. A further reported finding was that TCR beta sequences accurately predicted the HLA-A and HLA-B alleles for most subjects in the first cohort. The earlier analysis of 587 of the donors excluded 15 to 20 rarely observed V segments, including chromosome 9 orphons, because counts were too low. The presence/absence analyses assumed that sequencing depth was roughly uniform across donors, and that assumption may not be true. Most CMV-associated TCR beta chains appeared to be HLA-restricted in a later analysis, and the HLA associations seemed to be driven largely by CMV exposure. Assigning TCR associations to individual alleles was difficult when HLA alleles, especially DR and DQ, strongly co-occurred. According to a later genetic analysis, donors in an Asian-associated ancestry cluster had fewer N-insertions in productive TCRs than the approximately 670-donor mean. Because HLA typing was missing for some donors at each locus, association tests included only the typed subset. Correlated functional status among segregating V segments might be attributable to linkage disequilibrium, but an unknown experimental factor could not be ruled out. Immune exposure information for the cohort was limited to CMV serostatus. The study gave a list of about 170 TCR beta chains associated with cytomegalovirus. Compared with equally common non-associated chains, HLA-associated TCR beta chains in a later analysis were more clonally expanded and had lower generation probabilities. Most TCR sequences were seen in very few donors, while some public TCRs were found in many individuals.

Receptor amplification or capture employed the immunoSEQ multiplex PCR assay. The multiplex PCR relied on a mix of 60 forward primers for TCR Vbeta segments and 13 reverse primers for TCR Jbeta segments. The CDR3 region of rearranged TCR beta genes was amplified from genomic DNA by a multiplex PCR assay. On the Illumina HiSeq System, the amplified TCR beta libraries were sequenced as 87-base-pair reads. In the original analysis: In a later analysis, 80 million or so unique TCR beta chains were counted across the 666 repertoires, and about 9.9 million of these chains were shared by at least two donors. A nearest-neighbor algorithm error-corrected the raw reads and collapsed the reads into unique sequences, merging closely related sequences to remove PCR and sequencing errors. V, D and J gene segments were assigned by aligning CDR3 sequences to IMGT reference sequences. For a sequence to be retained, at least a six-nucleotide match to both a V gene segment and a J gene segment was required. A rearrangement was called productive if the CDR3 had no stop codons and remained in frame with V and J, and every other rearrangement was called non-productive. Following IMGT convention, CDR3 was defined as the stretch from the second conserved V-encoded cysteine to the conserved J-encoded phenylalanine. Sequences without an unambiguous match to a single V gene segment were excluded from the earlier analysis of several hundred of the donors. An earlier analysis of several hundred of the donors called V segments functional above 56.7% productive rearrangements and segregating when the between-donor standard deviation exceeded 5%. A statistical classification framework was built for diagnosing cytomegalovirus status from the catalog of TCR beta chain sequences. In a later analysis, TCR nucleotide sequences were compared against IMGT/GENE-DB human TR gene sequences so that V and J genes could be assigned. In a later analysis, CDR3 sequences and most-parsimonious VDJ recombination scenarios were assigned using the TCRdist pipeline. In a later analysis, each TCR beta chain was defined by its CDR3 amino acid sequence together with its V-gene family, and reads lacking a unique V-gene family were excluded. In a later analysis, fewer than 650 highly shared, low-generation-probability nucleotide sequences were removed to address suspected cross-contamination and a sequencing artifact. In a later analysis, a clonal expansion index was calculated for each public chain from normalized within-repertoire ranks of inferred template counts. A later analysis computed generation probabilities with a VDJ recombination model fitted to out-of-frame rearrangements, and checked the results against IGoR. In a later analysis, TCR-TCR, TCR-HLA and TCR-CMV co-occurrence was scored with hypergeometric tests, and a repertoire-size bias correction was applied to TCR pairs. A later analysis estimated false discovery rates by permuting HLA or CMV assignments 20 times. A later analysis grouped co-occurring TCRs with DBSCAN, adding TCRdist sequence similarity when clustering within HLA-allele-positive subsets. Repertoires with fewer than 30,000 or more than 120,000 public chains were left out of co-occurrence clustering, as were roughly five repertoires with anomalous nucleotide sharing. TCRdb carries this immuneACCESS record with in-frame sequences only. Its versions omit some clonotypes, under half of them owing to an unresolved V gene in the studies checked, with the rest unexplained. Clone size and the V and J calls come from that table; the DNA yielded D and trimming. The sample table contains under 150,000 clones; only one count was recorded for about 79% of them. The top ten clonotypes cover approximately 2.4% of the sample.

In total, 630 or so healthy bone marrow donors made up the cohort. All cohort members were sampled while nominally healthy, although unrecorded immune exposures were likely present. The donor was CMV seronegative and was included in the group of about 350 seronegative cohort members. A peripheral blood sample was provided by each donor, and peripheral blood mononuclear cells were used for TCR beta sequencing. The Qiagen DNeasy Blood Extraction Kit was used to extract genomic DNA from the blood cell samples. Details on this clone: Which antigen it targets is not known. No much larger clone exists at a distance of one base, and base qualities are not known.

This TCR was sampled from a man aged 45-65 years in good health and CMV-seronegative. The sample consisted of PBMCs.

The DNA is as follows: TGTGCCAGCTCAGGACAGTTTAATGAAAAACTGTTTTTT. Protein translation: CASSGQFNEKLFF. The sequence is built from TRBV18 and TRBJ1-4; TRBD1 is a weak D gene call, 6 bases matching. Looking up the germline V gene yields CDR1 KGHSH and CDR2 LQKENI. Relative to germline, V is 5 bases shorter and J is 4 bases shorter, with 8 bases between their ends. Including the terminal cysteine and phenylalanine, the CDR3 comprises 13 residues. The entry retains the CDR3 DNA only, 39 bases that are in frame from base 1.